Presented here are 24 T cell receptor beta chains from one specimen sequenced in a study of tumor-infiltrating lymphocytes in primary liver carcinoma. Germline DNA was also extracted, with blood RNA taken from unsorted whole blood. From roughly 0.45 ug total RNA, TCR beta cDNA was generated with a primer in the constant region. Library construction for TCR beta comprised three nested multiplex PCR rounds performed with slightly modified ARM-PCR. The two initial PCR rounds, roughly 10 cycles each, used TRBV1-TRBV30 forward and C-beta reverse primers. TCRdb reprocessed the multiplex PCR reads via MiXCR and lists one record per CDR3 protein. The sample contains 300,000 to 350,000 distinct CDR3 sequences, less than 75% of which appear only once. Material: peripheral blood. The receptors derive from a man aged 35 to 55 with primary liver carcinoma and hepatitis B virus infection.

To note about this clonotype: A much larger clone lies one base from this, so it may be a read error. CDR3 residues: CASIAMGTDTQYF. DNA for the CDR3: TGTGCCAGCATTGCTATGGGGACAGATACGCAGTATTTT. The chain employs TRBV6-6 and TRBJ2-3; D is unresolved. Germline CDR1 MNHNY, CDR2 SVGAGI (reference sequence). The ends were cut back, 7 bases at V and 3 bases at J, with 11 bases in the middle. The CDR3 extends over 13 amino acids.

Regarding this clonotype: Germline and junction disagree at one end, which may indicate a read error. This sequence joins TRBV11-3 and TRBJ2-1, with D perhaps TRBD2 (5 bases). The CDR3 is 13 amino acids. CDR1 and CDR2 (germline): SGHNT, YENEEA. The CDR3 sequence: CASSLGNDNELFF. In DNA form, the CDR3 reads TGTGCCAGCAGCCTCGGGAACGACAATGAGCTGTTCTTC. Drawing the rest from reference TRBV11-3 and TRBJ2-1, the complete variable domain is EAGVVQSPRYKIIEKKQPVAFWCNPISGHNTLYWYLQNLGQGPELLIRYENEEAVDDSQLPKDRFSAERLKGVDSTLKIQPAELGDSAVYLCASSLGNDNELFFGPGTRLTVL.

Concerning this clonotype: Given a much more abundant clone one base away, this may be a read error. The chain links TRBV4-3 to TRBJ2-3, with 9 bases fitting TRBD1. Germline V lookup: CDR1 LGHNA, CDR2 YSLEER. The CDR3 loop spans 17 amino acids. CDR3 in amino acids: CANSQELWDRDSYTQYF. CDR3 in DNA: TGCGCCAACAGCCAAGAATTGTGGGACAGGGATTCGTATACGCAGTATTTT.

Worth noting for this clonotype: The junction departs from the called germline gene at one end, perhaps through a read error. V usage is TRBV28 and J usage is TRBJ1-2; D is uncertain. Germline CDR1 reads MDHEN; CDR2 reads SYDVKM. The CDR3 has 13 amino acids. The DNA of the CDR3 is TGTGCCAGCAGTTTAGGGTCTAACAATGGCTACACCTTC. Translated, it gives CASSLGSNNGYTF.

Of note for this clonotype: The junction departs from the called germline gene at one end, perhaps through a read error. The CDR3 reads CTSSLWTGGRDEQYF. The DNA for the CDR3 is TGTACCAGCAGCCTCTGGACAGGGGGCCGAGACGAGCAGTACTTC. The J gene is TRBJ2-7, the V gene TRBV11-2, with TRBD1 matching 11 bases. CDR3 length: 15 residues. The germline CDR1 and CDR2 sequences are SGHAT and FQNNGV.

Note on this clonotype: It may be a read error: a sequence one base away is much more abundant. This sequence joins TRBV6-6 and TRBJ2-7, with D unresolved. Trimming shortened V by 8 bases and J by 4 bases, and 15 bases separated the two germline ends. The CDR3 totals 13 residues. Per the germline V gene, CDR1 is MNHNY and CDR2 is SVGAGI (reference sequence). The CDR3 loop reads CASASFPDYEQYF. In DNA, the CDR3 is TGTGCCAGCGCCTCCTTTCCTGATTACGAGCAGTACTTC.

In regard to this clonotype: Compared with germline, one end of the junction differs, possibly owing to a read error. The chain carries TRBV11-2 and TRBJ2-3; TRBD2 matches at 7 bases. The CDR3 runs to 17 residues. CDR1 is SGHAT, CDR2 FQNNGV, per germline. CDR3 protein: CASGFRELAIATDTQYF. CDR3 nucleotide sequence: TGTGCCAGCGGCTTCCGTGAACTAGCGATCGCCACAGATACGCAGTATTTT.

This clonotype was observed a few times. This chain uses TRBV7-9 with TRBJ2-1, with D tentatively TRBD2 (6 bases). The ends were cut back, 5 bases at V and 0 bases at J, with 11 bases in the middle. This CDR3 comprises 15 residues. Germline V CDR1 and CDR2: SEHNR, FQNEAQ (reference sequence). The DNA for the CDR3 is TGTGCCAGCAGCCGAGCGGGTAGCTCCTACAATGAGCAGTTCTTC. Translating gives CASSRAGSSYNEQFF.

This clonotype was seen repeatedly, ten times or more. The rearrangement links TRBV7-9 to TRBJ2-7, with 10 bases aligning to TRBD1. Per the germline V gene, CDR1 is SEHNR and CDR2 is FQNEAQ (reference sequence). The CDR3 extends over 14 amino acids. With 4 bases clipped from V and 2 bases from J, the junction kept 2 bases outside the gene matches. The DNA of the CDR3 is TGTGCCAGCAGCTCCGGGACAGGGGCCTACGAGCAGTACTTC. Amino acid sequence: CASSSGTGAYEQYF.

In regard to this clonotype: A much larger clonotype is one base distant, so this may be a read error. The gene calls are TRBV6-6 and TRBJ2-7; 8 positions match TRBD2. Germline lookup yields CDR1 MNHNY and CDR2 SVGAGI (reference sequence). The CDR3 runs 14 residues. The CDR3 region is CASRESGSSCEQYF. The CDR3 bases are TGTGCCAGCAGAGAAAGCGGGAGCTCCTGCGAGCAGTACTTC.

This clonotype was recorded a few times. The CDR3 loop reads CAWRQTGGGYGYTF. The CDR3 nucleotides are TGTGCCTGGAGGCAAACAGGGGGCGGCTATGGCTACACCTTC. V gene TRBV30 combines with J gene TRBJ1-2, with TRBD1 matching 9 bases. The CDR3 is 14 residues long. The J segment lost 4 bases and the V segment lost 3 bases, leaving 6 bases of the junction unmatched. Germline CDR1 and CDR2: GTSNPN and SVGIG (reference sequence).

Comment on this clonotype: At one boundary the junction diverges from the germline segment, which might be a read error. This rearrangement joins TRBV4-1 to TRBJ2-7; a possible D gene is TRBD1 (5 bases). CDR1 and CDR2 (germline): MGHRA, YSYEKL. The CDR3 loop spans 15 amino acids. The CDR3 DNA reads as TGCGCAAGCAGCCAAGACAGTCTCTTCGTACACGAGCAGTACTTC. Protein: CASSQDSLFVHEQYF.

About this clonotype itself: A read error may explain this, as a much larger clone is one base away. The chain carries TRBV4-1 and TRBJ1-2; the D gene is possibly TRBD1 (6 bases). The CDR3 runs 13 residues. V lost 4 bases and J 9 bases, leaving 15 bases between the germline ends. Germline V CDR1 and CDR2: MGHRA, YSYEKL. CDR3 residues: CASSPQGINCYTF. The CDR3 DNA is TGCGCCAGCAGCCCACAGGGTATTAATTGCTACACCTTC.

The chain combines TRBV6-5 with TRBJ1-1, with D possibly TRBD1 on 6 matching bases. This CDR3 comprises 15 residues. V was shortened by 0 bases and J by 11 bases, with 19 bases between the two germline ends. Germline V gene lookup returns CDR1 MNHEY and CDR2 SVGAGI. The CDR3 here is CASSYSMQGFGSAFF. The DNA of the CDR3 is TGTGCCAGCAGTTACTCGATGCAGGGGTTCGGGAGCGCTTTCTTT.

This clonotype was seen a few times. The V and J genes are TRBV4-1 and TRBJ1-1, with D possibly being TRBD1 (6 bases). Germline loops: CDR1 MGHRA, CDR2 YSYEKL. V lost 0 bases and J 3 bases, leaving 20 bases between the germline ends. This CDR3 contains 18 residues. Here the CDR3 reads CASSQDRGAGGSDTEAFF. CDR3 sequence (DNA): TGCGCCAGCAGCCAAGATCGGGGGGCCGGGGGCAGCGACACTGAAGCTTTCTTT.

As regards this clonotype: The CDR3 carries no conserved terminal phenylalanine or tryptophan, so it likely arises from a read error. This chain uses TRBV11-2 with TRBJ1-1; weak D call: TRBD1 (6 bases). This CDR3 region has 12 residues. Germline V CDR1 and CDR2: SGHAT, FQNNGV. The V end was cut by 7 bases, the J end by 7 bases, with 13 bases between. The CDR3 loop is CASNERGNEAFL. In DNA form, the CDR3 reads TGTGCCAGCAACGAGAGGGGGAATGAAGCTTTCCTT.

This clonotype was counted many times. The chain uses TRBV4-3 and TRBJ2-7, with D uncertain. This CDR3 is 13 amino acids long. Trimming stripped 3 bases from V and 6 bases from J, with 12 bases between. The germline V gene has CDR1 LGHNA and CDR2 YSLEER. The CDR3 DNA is TGCGCCAGCAGCCAGACTGTAGGTGGCGAGCAGTACTTC. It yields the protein CASSQTVGGEQYF.

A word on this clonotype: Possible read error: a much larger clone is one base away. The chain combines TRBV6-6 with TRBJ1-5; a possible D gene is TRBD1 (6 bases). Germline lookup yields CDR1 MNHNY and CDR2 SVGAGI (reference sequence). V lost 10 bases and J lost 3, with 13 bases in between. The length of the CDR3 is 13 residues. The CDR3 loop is CAISTGNNQPQHF. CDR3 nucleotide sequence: TGTGCCATCAGCACAGGGAACAATCAGCCCCAGCATTTT.

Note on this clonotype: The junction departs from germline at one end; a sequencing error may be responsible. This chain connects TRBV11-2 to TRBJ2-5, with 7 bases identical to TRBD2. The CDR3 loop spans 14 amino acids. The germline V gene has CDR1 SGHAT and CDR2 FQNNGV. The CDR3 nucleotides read TGTGCCAGCAGTTTAGGCGGGAGCCTCGAGACCCAGTACTTC. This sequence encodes CASSLGGSLETQYF.

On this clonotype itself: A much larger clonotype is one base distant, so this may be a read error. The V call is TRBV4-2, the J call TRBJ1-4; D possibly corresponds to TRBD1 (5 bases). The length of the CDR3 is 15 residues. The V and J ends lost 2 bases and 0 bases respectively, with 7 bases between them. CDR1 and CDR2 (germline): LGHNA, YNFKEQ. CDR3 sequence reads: CASSQRGATNEKLFF. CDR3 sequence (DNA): TGTGCCAGCAGCCAAAGAGGGGCAACTAATGAAAAACTGTTTTTT.

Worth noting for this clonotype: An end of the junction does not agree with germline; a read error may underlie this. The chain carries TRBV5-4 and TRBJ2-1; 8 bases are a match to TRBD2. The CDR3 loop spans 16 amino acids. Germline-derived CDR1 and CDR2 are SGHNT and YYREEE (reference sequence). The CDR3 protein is CVSSSALAGAYNEQFF. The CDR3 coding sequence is TGTGTCAGCAGCTCCGCGCTAGCGGGTGCCTACAATGAGCAGTTCTTC.

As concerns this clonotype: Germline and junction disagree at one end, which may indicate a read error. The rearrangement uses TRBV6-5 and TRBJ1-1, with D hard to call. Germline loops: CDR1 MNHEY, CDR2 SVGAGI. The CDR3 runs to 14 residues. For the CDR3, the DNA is TGTGTCAGCAGTTACGAGTACGATAACACTGAAGCTTTCTTT. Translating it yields CVSSYEYDNTEAFF.

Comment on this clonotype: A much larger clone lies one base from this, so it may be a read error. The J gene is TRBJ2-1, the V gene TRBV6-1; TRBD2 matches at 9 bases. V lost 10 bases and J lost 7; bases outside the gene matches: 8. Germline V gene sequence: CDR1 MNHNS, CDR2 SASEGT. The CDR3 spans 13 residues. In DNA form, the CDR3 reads TGTGCCAACTTTAGCGGGAGCCGGAATGAGCAGTTCTTC. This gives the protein CANFSGSRNEQFF.

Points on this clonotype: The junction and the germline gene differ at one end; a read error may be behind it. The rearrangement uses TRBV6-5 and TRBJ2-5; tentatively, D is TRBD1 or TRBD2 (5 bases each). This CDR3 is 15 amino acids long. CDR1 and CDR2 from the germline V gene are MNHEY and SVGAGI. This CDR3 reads CASSPGAGWQGTQYF. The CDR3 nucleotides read TGTGCCAGCAGTCCCGGGGCAGGATGGCAAGGGACCCAGTACTTC.